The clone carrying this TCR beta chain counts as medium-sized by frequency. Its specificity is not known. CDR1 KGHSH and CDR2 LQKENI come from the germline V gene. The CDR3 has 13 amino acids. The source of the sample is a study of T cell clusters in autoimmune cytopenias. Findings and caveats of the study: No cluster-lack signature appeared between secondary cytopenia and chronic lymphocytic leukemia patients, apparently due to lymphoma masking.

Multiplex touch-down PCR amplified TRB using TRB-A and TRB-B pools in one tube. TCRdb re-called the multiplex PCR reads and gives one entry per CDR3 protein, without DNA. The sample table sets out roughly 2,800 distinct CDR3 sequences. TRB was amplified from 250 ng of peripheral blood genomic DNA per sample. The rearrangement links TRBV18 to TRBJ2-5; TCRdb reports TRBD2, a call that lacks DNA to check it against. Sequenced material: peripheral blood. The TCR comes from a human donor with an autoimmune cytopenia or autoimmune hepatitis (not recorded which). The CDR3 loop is CASSRDFQETQYF.